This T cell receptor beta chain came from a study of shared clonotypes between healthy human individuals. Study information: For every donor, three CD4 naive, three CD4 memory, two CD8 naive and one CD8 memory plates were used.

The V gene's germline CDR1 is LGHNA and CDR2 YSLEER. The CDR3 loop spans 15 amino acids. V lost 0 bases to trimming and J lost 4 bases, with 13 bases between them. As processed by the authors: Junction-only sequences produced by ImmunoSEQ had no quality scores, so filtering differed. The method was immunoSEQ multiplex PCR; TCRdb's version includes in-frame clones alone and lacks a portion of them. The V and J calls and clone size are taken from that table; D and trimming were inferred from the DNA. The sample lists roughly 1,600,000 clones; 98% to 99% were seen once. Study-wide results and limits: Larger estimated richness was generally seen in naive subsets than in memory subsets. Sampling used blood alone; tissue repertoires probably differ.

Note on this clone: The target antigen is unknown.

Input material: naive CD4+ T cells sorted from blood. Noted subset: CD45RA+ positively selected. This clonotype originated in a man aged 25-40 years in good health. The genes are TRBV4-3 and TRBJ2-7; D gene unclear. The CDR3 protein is CASSQDLVDAYEQYF. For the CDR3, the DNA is TGCGCCAGCAGCCAAGATCTGGTGGATGCTTACGAGCAGTACTTC.